Listed below are T cell receptor beta chains from one sample, sequenced in a study of cytomegalovirus exposure and HLA in healthy donors. Clones were read by immunoSEQ multiplex PCR, and TCRdb kept only the in-frame ones, dropping some. The sample has hundreds of thousands of clones, roughly 84% seen once. Sequencing used PBMCs. The origin of the receptors is a boy aged 2 to 9 in good health and CMV-seronegative. CDR3s include the opening cysteine and the closing phenylalanine or tryptophan. Each record gives: D gene, clone size, CDR3 length, V gene, J gene, CDR3 DNA, CDR3 protein. A D gene is named only where the DNA matches it firmly. Not all rows give a size; the values are once, few, many and, for expanded clones, a class.

d_call: .
clone_size: .
cdr3_length: 19
v_call: TRBV14
j_call: TRBJ1-1
cdr3_nt: TGTGCCAGCAGCCAATGGCCCCCCCGGTTGAGGTTCATGAACACTGAAGCTTTCTTT
cdr3_aa: CASSQWPPRLRFMNTEAFF

d_call: .
clone_size: .
cdr3_length: 13
v_call: TRBV5-1
j_call: TRBJ2-7
cdr3_nt: TGCGCCAGCAGCTTAGCAGGGCCAAACGAGCAGTACTTC
cdr3_aa: CASSLAGPNEQYF

d_call: .
clone_size: .
cdr3_length: 11
v_call: TRBV9
j_call: TRBJ2-3
cdr3_nt: TGTGCCAGCAGTTCTCAGGATACGCAGTATTTT
cdr3_aa: CASSSQDTQYF

d_call: .
clone_size: .
cdr3_length: 15
v_call: TRBV30
j_call: TRBJ2-7
cdr3_nt: TGTGCCTGGTCGCCGCATTACTGGTTTTCCTACGAGCAGTACTTC
cdr3_aa: CAWSPHYWFSYEQYF

d_call: .
clone_size: .
cdr3_length: 17
v_call: TRBV30
j_call: TRBJ2-7
cdr3_nt: TGTGCCTGGAGCGAGGGTGTAATTGGATCCGGGGTTCTCGAGCAGTACTTC
cdr3_aa: CAWSEGVIGSGVLEQYF

d_call: .
clone_size: .
cdr3_length: 13
v_call: TRBV6-5
j_call: TRBJ2-7
cdr3_nt: TGTGCCAGCAGTAGCGGGTCCCCCTACGAGCAGTACTTC
cdr3_aa: CASSSGSPYEQYF

d_call: .
clone_size: .
cdr3_length: 13
v_call: TRBV30
j_call: TRBJ2-7
cdr3_nt: TGTGCCTGGAGTGTGACTGCAGCCTACGAGCAGTACTTC
cdr3_aa: CAWSVTAAYEQYF

d_call: TRBD2
clone_size: .
cdr3_length: 15
v_call: TRBV15
j_call: TRBJ2-7
cdr3_nt: TGTGCCACCAGCAGAGTTCCGGGGGGATCCTACGAGCAGTACTTC
cdr3_aa: CATSRVPGGSYEQYF

d_call: .
clone_size: .
cdr3_length: 13
v_call: TRBV6-4
j_call: TRBJ1-1
cdr3_nt: TGTGCCAGCAGCCGACTGGGGGGTACTGAAGCTTTCTTT
cdr3_aa: CASSRLGGTEAFF

d_call: .
clone_size: .
cdr3_length: 14
v_call: TRBV27
j_call: TRBJ2-1
cdr3_nt: TGTGCCAGCAGTTTTGGGCTTTCCTACAATGAGCAGTTCTTC
cdr3_aa: CASSFGLSYNEQFF

d_call: .
clone_size: .
cdr3_length: 13
v_call: TRBV5-4
j_call: TRBJ1-1
cdr3_nt: TGTGCCAGCAGCCCGGGGGTGAACACTGAAGCTTTCTTT
cdr3_aa: CASSPGVNTEAFF

d_call: TRBD1
clone_size: once
cdr3_length: 14
v_call: TRBV6-6
j_call: TRBJ1-2
cdr3_nt: TGTGCCAGCAGTTACTGGACAGGGGACTATGGCTACACCTTC
cdr3_aa: CASSYWTGDYGYTF

d_call: .
clone_size: .
cdr3_length: 15
v_call: TRBV6-1
j_call: TRBJ2-2
cdr3_nt: TGTGCCAGCAGCCCCGAGGGCGGGATTAGCGGGGAGCTGTTTTTT
cdr3_aa: CASSPEGGISGELFF

d_call: .
clone_size: once
cdr3_length: 16
v_call: TRBV7-2
j_call: TRBJ2-2
cdr3_nt: TGTGCCAGCAGCTTAGATACTTACCGGTACACCGGGGAGCTGTTTTTT
cdr3_aa: CASSLDTYRYTGELFF

d_call: TRBD1
clone_size: .
cdr3_length: 12
v_call: TRBV6-1
j_call: TRBJ1-1
cdr3_nt: TGTGCCAGCAGTGGGGACAGGGTTGAAGCTTTCTTT
cdr3_aa: CASSGDRVEAFF

d_call: TRBD2
clone_size: .
cdr3_length: 17
v_call: TRBV7-9
j_call: TRBJ2-3
cdr3_nt: TGTGCCAGCAGACCCAACCCGGCGGGAGGCGGAGGAGATACGCAGTATTTT
cdr3_aa: CASRPNPAGGGGDTQYF

d_call: TRBD1
clone_size: .
cdr3_length: 15
v_call: TRBV30
j_call: TRBJ2-1
cdr3_nt: TGTGCCTGGGGGACAGAGGGCACCCCCTACAATGAGCAGTTCTTC
cdr3_aa: CAWGTEGTPYNEQFF

d_call: .
clone_size: .
cdr3_length: 12
v_call: TRBV29-1
j_call: TRBJ2-1
cdr3_nt: TGCAGCGCCTGGCGGGGGCTAAATGAGCAGTTCTTC
cdr3_aa: CSAWRGLNEQFF

d_call: .
clone_size: once
cdr3_length: 14
v_call: TRBV11-2
j_call: TRBJ2-7
cdr3_nt: TGTGCCAGCAGCTTAGTCGACAAAGCCTACGAGCAGTACTTC
cdr3_aa: CASSLVDKAYEQYF

d_call: TRBD2
clone_size: .
cdr3_length: 14
v_call: TRBV7-8
j_call: TRBJ2-7
cdr3_nt: TGTGCCAGCAGCTTACTAGCGGCGGCCTACGAGCAGTACTTC
cdr3_aa: CASSLLAAAYEQYF

d_call: TRBD1
clone_size: .
cdr3_length: 15
v_call: TRBV15
j_call: TRBJ1-2
cdr3_nt: TGTGCCACCAGCAGAGATGTCCAGGGGGCTGGTGGCTACACCTTC
cdr3_aa: CATSRDVQGAGGYTF

d_call: .
clone_size: .
cdr3_length: 16
v_call: TRBV30
j_call: TRBJ2-7
cdr3_nt: TGTGCCTGGAGTGGTGACAGGACGTGGATCACCTACGAGCAGTACTTC
cdr3_aa: CAWSGDRTWITYEQYF

d_call: TRBD1
clone_size: .
cdr3_length: 14
v_call: TRBV2
j_call: TRBJ2-7
cdr3_nt: TGTGCCAGCAGTGACCCGGGGACAGCATACGAGCAGTACTTC
cdr3_aa: CASSDPGTAYEQYF

d_call: TRBD2
clone_size: .
cdr3_length: 17
v_call: TRBV2
j_call: TRBJ2-3
cdr3_nt: TGTGCCAGCTATTTAGACATGGCGGGGGGGCGCACGGATACGCAGTATTTT
cdr3_aa: CASYLDMAGGRTDTQYF

d_call: .
clone_size: once
cdr3_length: 15
v_call: TRBV23-1
j_call: TRBJ2-7
cdr3_nt: TGCGCCAGCAGTCCTCATTCCCAGGGTCCCTACGAGCAGTACTTC
cdr3_aa: CASSPHSQGPYEQYF

d_call: .
clone_size: .
cdr3_length: 16
v_call: TRBV5-1
j_call: TRBJ2-1
cdr3_nt: TGCGCCAGCAGCGGAGCCCTAGCGCCCAACTACAATGAGCAGTTCTTC
cdr3_aa: CASSGALAPNYNEQFF

d_call: .
clone_size: .
cdr3_length: 13
v_call: TRBV2
j_call: TRBJ2-3
cdr3_nt: TGTGCCAGCAGTGAAAGGGGTGCAGATACGCAGTATTTT
cdr3_aa: CASSERGADTQYF

d_call: TRBD1
clone_size: once
cdr3_length: 13
v_call: TRBV6-1
j_call: TRBJ1-2
cdr3_nt: TGTGCCAGCAGTTATCAGGGGGGCTATGGCTACACCTTC
cdr3_aa: CASSYQGGYGYTF

d_call: TRBD1
clone_size: once
cdr3_length: 14
v_call: TRBV7-9
j_call: TRBJ1-6
cdr3_nt: TGTGCCAGCAGCAGAAACGACAGGGGGTCACCCCTCCACTTT
cdr3_aa: CASSRNDRGSPLHF

d_call: .
clone_size: .
cdr3_length: 15
v_call: TRBV11-3
j_call: TRBJ1-2
cdr3_nt: TGTGCCAGCAGCTTAGCTCACCCGGGGTACTATGGCTACACCTTC
cdr3_aa: CASSLAHPGYYGYTF

d_call: .
clone_size: .
cdr3_length: 13
v_call: TRBV7-9
j_call: TRBJ2-3
cdr3_nt: TGTTCCAGCGACAGGTCCGGCACAGATACGCAGTATTTT
cdr3_aa: CSSDRSGTDTQYF

d_call: .
clone_size: once
cdr3_length: 15
v_call: TRBV15
j_call: TRBJ1-3
cdr3_nt: TGTGCCACCAGCAGAGATCAGGGGTCCGGAAACACCATATATTTT
cdr3_aa: CATSRDQGSGNTIYF

d_call: TRBD1
clone_size: .
cdr3_length: 17
v_call: TRBV30
j_call: TRBJ1-2
cdr3_nt: TGTGCCTGGAGTGGATCTGCCGGGACAGGGAAAAACTATGGCTACACCTTC
cdr3_aa: CAWSGSAGTGKNYGYTF

d_call: .
clone_size: .
cdr3_length: 15
v_call: TRBV4-1
j_call: TRBJ1-2
cdr3_nt: TGCGCCAGCAGCCAAGGTTTGGAGGGACGCTATGGCTACACCTTC
cdr3_aa: CASSQGLEGRYGYTF

d_call: .
clone_size: .
cdr3_length: 17
v_call: TRBV12-5
j_call: TRBJ1-1
cdr3_nt: TGTGCTAGTGGTTTGGTATTGGGGCGGGAGGGGAACACTGAAGCTTTCTTT
cdr3_aa: CASGLVLGREGNTEAFF

d_call: .
clone_size: .
cdr3_length: 14
v_call: TRBV23-1
j_call: TRBJ1-1
cdr3_nt: TGCGCCAGCAGTCCCGACAGCAAGAACACTGAAGCTTTCTTT
cdr3_aa: CASSPDSKNTEAFF

d_call: TRBD2
clone_size: .
cdr3_length: 15
v_call: TRBV6-5
j_call: TRBJ2-2
cdr3_nt: TGTGCCACCCTTATCAGCGGGATCCCCGCCGGGGAGCTGTTTTTT
cdr3_aa: CATLISGIPAGELFF

d_call: .
clone_size: .
cdr3_length: 15
v_call: TRBV2
j_call: TRBJ2-3
cdr3_nt: TGTGCCAGCAGTGCACTACAGGGAGGCACAGATACGCAGTATTTT
cdr3_aa: CASSALQGGTDTQYF

d_call: .
clone_size: few
cdr3_length: 15
v_call: TRBV15
j_call: TRBJ2-6
cdr3_nt: TGTGCCACCAGCAGAGACCGTCCTGGGGCCAACGTCCTGACTTTC
cdr3_aa: CATSRDRPGANVLTF

d_call: .
clone_size: once
cdr3_length: 15
v_call: TRBV9
j_call: TRBJ1-2
cdr3_nt: TGTGCCAGCAGCGTCGACATTGTGGGGGCCTATGGCTACACCTTC
cdr3_aa: CASSVDIVGAYGYTF

d_call: .
clone_size: .
cdr3_length: 15
v_call: TRBV15
j_call: TRBJ2-2
cdr3_nt: TGTGCCACCAGCGGGGGGTCAGTAAACACCGGGGAGCTGTTTTTT
cdr3_aa: CATSGGSVNTGELFF

d_call: .
clone_size: .
cdr3_length: 14
v_call: TRBV7-2
j_call: TRBJ1-1
cdr3_nt: TGTGCCAGCAGGCCGGGGGACGGGGTCACTGAAGCTTTCTTT
cdr3_aa: CASRPGDGVTEAFF

d_call: .
clone_size: .
cdr3_length: 15
v_call: TRBV25-1
j_call: TRBJ2-3
cdr3_nt: TGTGCCAGCAGTGAATTGGGCGATAGCACAGATACGCAGTATTTT
cdr3_aa: CASSELGDSTDTQYF

d_call: .
clone_size: once
cdr3_length: 14
v_call: TRBV5-4
j_call: TRBJ1-3
cdr3_nt: TGTGCCAGCAGCAGGGAGGGGGCTGGAAACACCATATATTTT
cdr3_aa: CASSREGAGNTIYF

d_call: .
clone_size: .
cdr3_length: 15
v_call: TRBV6-6
j_call: TRBJ1-5
cdr3_nt: TGTGCCAACCAACTTTACTCGAAACAGGGAATCCCCCAGCATTTT
cdr3_aa: CANQLYSKQGIPQHF

d_call: TRBD2
clone_size: .
cdr3_length: 14
v_call: TRBV2
j_call: TRBJ2-7
cdr3_nt: TGTGCCAGCAGTGGAGGGTCTAGCGGGTATAAGCAGTACTTC
cdr3_aa: CASSGGSSGYKQYF

d_call: TRBD1
clone_size: .
cdr3_length: 18
v_call: TRBV7-9
j_call: TRBJ1-5
cdr3_nt: TGTTCCAGCAGCACCGTCCCGGGACAGGGGGATGGCAATCAGCCCCAGCATTTT
cdr3_aa: CSSSTVPGQGDGNQPQHF

d_call: .
clone_size: .
cdr3_length: 15
v_call: TRBV15
j_call: TRBJ2-3
cdr3_nt: TGTGCCACCAGCAGAGATCAAGGCAACTACGATACGCAGTATTTT
cdr3_aa: CATSRDQGNYDTQYF

d_call: .
clone_size: once
cdr3_length: 13
v_call: TRBV29-1
j_call: TRBJ2-7
cdr3_nt: TGCAGCGTTGTGGGACAACTGATCAACGAGCAGTACTTC
cdr3_aa: CSVVGQLINEQYF

d_call: TRBD1
clone_size: .
cdr3_length: 16
v_call: TRBV9
j_call: TRBJ1-2
cdr3_nt: TGTGCCAGCAGCGCGCCCGGGACAGGGGCCTTCTATGGCTACACCTTC
cdr3_aa: CASSAPGTGAFYGYTF

d_call: TRBD1
clone_size: .
cdr3_length: 13
v_call: TRBV7-8
j_call: TRBJ1-1
cdr3_nt: TGTGCCAGCAGCAAAGACAGGGAGACTGAAGCTTTCTTT
cdr3_aa: CASSKDRETEAFF

d_call: TRBD1
clone_size: .
cdr3_length: 16
v_call: TRBV15
j_call: TRBJ2-2
cdr3_nt: TGTGCCACCAGAGAGGGGACAGGGACCAACACCGGGGAGCTGTTTTTT
cdr3_aa: CATREGTGTNTGELFF

d_call: .
clone_size: few
cdr3_length: 15
v_call: TRBV4-1
j_call: TRBJ1-5
cdr3_nt: TGCGCCAGCAGCCAAGAACCCAGGGACAATCAGCCCCAGCATTTT
cdr3_aa: CASSQEPRDNQPQHF

d_call: TRBD2
clone_size: .
cdr3_length: 17
v_call: TRBV7-6
j_call: TRBJ2-3
cdr3_nt: TGTGCCAGCAGCCATACCATGATGGGAGGGCCCTCAGATACGCAGTATTTT
cdr3_aa: CASSHTMMGGPSDTQYF

d_call: .
clone_size: .
cdr3_length: 12
v_call: TRBV7-9
j_call: TRBJ1-2
cdr3_nt: TGTGCCAGCAGCTCCGGAGAAGGTGGCTACACCTTC
cdr3_aa: CASSSGEGGYTF

d_call: TRBD1
clone_size: .
cdr3_length: 16
v_call: TRBV5-8
j_call: TRBJ1-2
cdr3_nt: TGTGCCAGCAGCCCGGACAGGAGGGGGGCCTATCATGGCTACACCTTC
cdr3_aa: CASSPDRRGAYHGYTF

d_call: TRBD1
clone_size: .
cdr3_length: 17
v_call: TRBV27
j_call: TRBJ1-2
cdr3_nt: TGTGCCAGCAGTTTATCGGGACAGGGGGCGCCCCACTATGGCTACACCTTC
cdr3_aa: CASSLSGQGAPHYGYTF

d_call: .
clone_size: .
cdr3_length: 15
v_call: TRBV6-1
j_call: TRBJ2-7
cdr3_nt: TGTGCCAGCAGTGAAGAGCATTGGGGGCCATACGAGCAGTACTTC
cdr3_aa: CASSEEHWGPYEQYF

d_call: TRBD1
clone_size: few
cdr3_length: 16
v_call: TRBV5-6
j_call: TRBJ2-1
cdr3_nt: TGTGCCAGCAGCACATACAGGGGACGCTCCTACAATGAGCAGTTCTTC
cdr3_aa: CASSTYRGRSYNEQFF